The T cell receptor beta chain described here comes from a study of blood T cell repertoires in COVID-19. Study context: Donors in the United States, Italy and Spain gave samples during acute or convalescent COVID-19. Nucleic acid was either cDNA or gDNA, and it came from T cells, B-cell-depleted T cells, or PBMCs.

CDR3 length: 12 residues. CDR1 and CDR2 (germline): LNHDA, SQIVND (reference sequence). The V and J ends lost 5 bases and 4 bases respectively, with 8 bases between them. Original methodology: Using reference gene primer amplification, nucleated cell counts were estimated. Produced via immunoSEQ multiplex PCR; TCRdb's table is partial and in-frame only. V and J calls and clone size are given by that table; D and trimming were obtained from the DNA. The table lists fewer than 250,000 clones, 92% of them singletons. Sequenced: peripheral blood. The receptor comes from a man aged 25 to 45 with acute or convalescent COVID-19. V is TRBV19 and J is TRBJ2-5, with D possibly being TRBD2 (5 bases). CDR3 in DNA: TGTGCCAGTAGTCCCCGGGGAGAGACCCAGTACTTC. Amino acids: CASSPRGETQYF. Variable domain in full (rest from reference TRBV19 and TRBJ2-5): DGGITQSPKYLFRKEGQNVTLSCEQNLNHDAMYWYRQDPGQGLRLIYYSQIVNDFQKGDIAEGYSVSREKKESFPLTVTSAQKNPTAFYLCASSPRGETQYFGPGTRLLVL.